These T cell receptor beta chains were read from a single sample in a study of shared clonotypes between healthy human individuals. TCRdb keeps only in-frame clones here, not all; method: immunoSEQ multiplex PCR. The table includes 2 million to 3 million clones, approximately 94% detected once. The sequenced sample was naive CD4+ T cells from PBMCs. The receptors stem from a man aged 18 to 29 in good health. Some clones in this sample may be carry-over from other donors' samples. Each CDR3 is given with its conserved first and last residue. Each record gives: D gene, CDR3 length, V gene, clone size, J gene, CDR3 protein, CDR3 DNA. D genes are given only for firm matches. A clone size is listed for some rows: how often the clone was seen (once, few, many), or a class if it is expanded.

>NA|17|TRBV18|NA|TRBJ1-2
CASSPPDSLDRNYGYTF
TGTGCCAGCTCACCACCCGACTCGCTTGACAGAAACTATGGCTACACCTTC
>NA|16|TRBV27|NA|TRBJ2-1
CASKRLARSSYNEQFF
TGTGCCAGCAAACGGCTAGCTCGAAGCTCCTACAATGAGCAGTTCTTC
>NA|12|TRBV5-1|NA|TRBJ1-1
CASRAQNTEAFF
TGCGCCAGCCGAGCACAGAACACTGAAGCTTTCTTT
>TRBD1|13|TRBV7-9|once|TRBJ1-3
CASGTGAGNTIYF
TGTGCCAGCGGGACAGGGGCTGGAAACACCATATATTTT
>NA|14|TRBV28|NA|TRBJ2-3
CASSLDARRDTQYF
TGTGCCAGCAGTTTGGACGCCCGCAGGGATACGCAGTATTTT
>TRBD2|15|TRBV11-2|NA|TRBJ2-5
CASSTAPGGQETQYF
TGTGCCAGCAGCACGGCGCCGGGAGGGCAAGAGACCCAGTACTTC
>NA|13|TRBV5-5|NA|TRBJ2-1
CASSSYSPNEQFF
TGTGCCAGCAGCTCCTATTCCCCCAATGAGCAGTTCTTC
>TRBD2|16|TRBV4-2|NA|TRBJ2-5
CASSQAPAGGPETQYF
TGTGCCAGCAGCCAAGCCCCAGCGGGAGGGCCAGAGACCCAGTACTTC
>NA|13|TRBV7-2|once|TRBJ1-5
CASSQNRDQPQHF
TGTGCCAGCAGCCAAAACAGGGATCAGCCCCAGCATTTT
>TRBD1|14|TRBV9|NA|TRBJ1-1
CASSVKGQGTEAFF
TGTGCCAGCAGCGTAAAAGGACAGGGCACTGAAGCTTTCTTT
>NA|15|TRBV4-2|NA|TRBJ2-7
CASSRTGTPSYEQYF
TGTGCCAGCAGCCGTACCGGGACACCCTCCTACGAGCAGTACTTC
>TRBD2|14|TRBV2|few|TRBJ2-5
CATRGLARRETQYF
TGTGCCACCCGAGGACTAGCCCGGCGGGAGACCCAGTACTTC
>NA|13|TRBV5-1|NA|TRBJ2-7
CASAMSRTGEQYF
TGCGCCAGCGCGATGTCGCGGACCGGCGAGCAGTACTTC
>NA|14|TRBV5-3|NA|TRBJ2-7
CARSLAGRGYEQYF
TGTGCCAGAAGCTTGGCCGGCAGGGGCTACGAGCAGTACTTC
>TRBD2|15|TRBV5-1|NA|TRBJ2-7
CASSPGGSGIYEQYF
TGCGCCAGCAGCCCCGGCGGTAGCGGGATCTACGAGCAGTACTTC
>NA|12|TRBV28|NA|TRBJ2-3
CASSFSGDTQYF
TGTGCCAGCAGTTTTTCCGGGGATACGCAGTATTTT